This is a list of T cell receptor beta chains from one sample in a study of cytomegalovirus exposure and HLA in healthy donors. The protocol was immunoSEQ multiplex PCR, while the TCRdb copy is restricted to in-frame clones and leaves out a portion. Among 120,000 or so clones listed, about 63% were seen once. The specimen sequenced was PBMCs. The origin of the receptors is a man aged 30 to 39 in good health and CMV-seropositive. CDR3s include the opening cysteine and the closing phenylalanine or tryptophan. The D gene is left open where the match is weak. Part of the rows lack a size; the others show once, few, many or a class for expanded clones.

j_call clone_size d_call v_call cdr3_aa cdr3_nt
TRBJ1-5 . . TRBV27 CASSRGGTLPQHF TGTGCCAGCAGCCGGGGGGGTACCCTGCCCCAGCATTTT
TRBJ2-7 . TRBD2 TRBV5-5 CASSLTSGSVYEQYF TGTGCCAGCAGCTTGACTAGCGGGAGTGTGTACGAGCAGTACTTC
TRBJ2-1 . TRBD1 TRBV10-3 CAISVGQITHEQFF TGTGCCATCAGTGTGGGACAGATCACCCATGAGCAGTTCTTC
TRBJ2-7 . TRBD2 TRBV5-1 CASSRLAGGYEQYF TGCGCCAGCAGCAGACTAGCGGGCGGATACGAGCAGTACTTC
TRBJ2-5 once . TRBV5-1 CASSLISGAGQYF TGCGCCAGCAGCTTGATTAGCGGTGCGGGGCAGTACTTC
TRBJ2-5 . TRBD1 TRBV9 CASSPRDSSQETQYF TGTGCCAGCAGCCCCCGGGACAGTTCCCAAGAGACCCAGTACTTC
TRBJ2-7 . TRBD1 TRBV7-9 CASSKGQGESEQYF TGTGCCAGCAGCAAGGGACAGGGGGAAAGCGAGCAGTACTTC
TRBJ2-1 few TRBD2 TRBV4-1 CASSPRPPRLADNEQFF TGCGCCAGCAGCCCGAGACCTCCCAGACTAGCGGACAATGAGCAGTTCTTC
TRBJ1-6 . TRBD1 TRBV13 CASSLGQGNSPLHF TGTGCCAGCAGCTTGGGACAGGGGAATTCACCCCTCCACTTT
TRBJ2-2 once . TRBV29-1 CSVIQGWELFF TGCAGCGTCATACAGGGATGGGAGCTGTTTTTT
TRBJ2-7 . . TRBV11-2 CASSADYRERSYEQYF TGTGCCAGCAGCGCAGACTACAGGGAGAGGTCCTACGAGCAGTACTTC
TRBJ1-2 . . TRBV28 CAIHGGPYGYTF TGTGCCATTCACGGGGGTCCCTATGGCTACACCTTC
TRBJ2-7 . TRBD2 TRBV7-2 CASSSGLAGLSYEQYF TGTGCCAGCAGCTCCGGACTAGCGGGTCTCTCCTACGAGCAGTACTTC
TRBJ1-2 . . TRBV2 CASSEAGARGYTF TGTGCCAGCAGTGAAGCAGGGGCTCGTGGCTACACCTTC
TRBJ1-2 . TRBD1 TRBV7-3 CASSLRGGDSYGYTF TGTGCCAGCAGCTTAAGGGGCGGGGACAGCTATGGCTACACCTTC
TRBJ2-1 few TRBD2 TRBV19 CASRLAGGSSYNEQFF TGTGCCAGTCGCCTAGCGGGAGGAAGCTCCTACAATGAGCAGTTCTTC
TRBJ2-7 . . TRBV28 CASSRRRQVSYEQYF TGTGCCAGCAGTCGCCGGCGACAGGTGTCCTACGAGCAGTACTTC
TRBJ2-3 . . TRBV28 CASSQYRQSTDTQYF TGTGCCAGCAGTCAGTACCGACAGAGCACAGATACGCAGTATTTT
TRBJ1-1 . . TRBV28 CASSFQVTEAFF TGTGCCAGCAGTTTTCAGGTCACTGAAGCTTTCTTT
TRBJ1-2 . . TRBV5-4 CASSLNNRVDYGYTF TGTGCCAGCAGCTTAAATAACAGAGTCGACTATGGCTACACCTTC
TRBJ2-7 . . TRBV27 CASSFLTPLGVLYEQYF TGTGCCAGCAGTTTTTTAACTCCCCTAGGGGTGTTGTACGAGCAGTACTTC
TRBJ2-2 . . TRBV7-7 CASSLVLPPTGELFF TGTGCTAGCAGCTTGGTGCTACCGCCTACCGGGGAGCTGTTTTTT
TRBJ2-3 . . TRBV15 CATSRGLTTGSTDTQYF TGTGCCACCAGCAGAGGGCTCACGACAGGCTCCACAGATACGCAGTATTTT
TRBJ2-3 . TRBD1 TRBV5-1 CASSLGDRTDTQYF TGCGCCAGCAGCTTGGGGGACAGGACAGATACGCAGTATTTT